What follows are 6 T cell receptor beta chains derived from one specimen sequenced in a study of cytomegalovirus exposure and HLA in healthy donors. Amplification used 60 Vbeta primers and 13 Jbeta primers. Measured with immunoSEQ multiplex PCR; TCRdb has only the in-frame clones, and not every one. The table records about 160,000 clones, about 80% of them present only once. Sequenced sample: PBMCs. The receptors were sampled from a woman aged 45-65 years in good health and CMV-seronegative.

The rearrangement uses TRBV28 and TRBJ1-6, with D possibly matching TRBD1 (5 bases). The V end was cut by 6 bases, the J end by 3 bases, with 6 bases between. Germline CDR1 MDHEN, CDR2 SYDVKM. The CDR3 extends over 13 amino acids. The CDR3 bases are TGTGCCAGCAGGACAGTCTATAATTCACCCCTCCACTTT. It translates to CASRTVYNSPLHF. Full variable domain (rest looked up from reference TRBV28 and TRBJ1-6): DVKVTQSSRYLVKRTGEKVFLECVQDMDHENMFWYRQDPGLGLRLIYFSYDVKMKEKGDIPEGYSVSREKKERFSLILESASTNQTSMYLCASRTVYNSPLHFGNGTRLTVT.

V gene TRBV5-1 combines with J gene TRBJ2-1; TRBD2 aligns across 10 bases. The germline V gene encodes CDR1 SGHRS and CDR2 YFSETQ. The CDR3 spans 17 residues. Trimming removed 5 bases from V and 4 bases from J; junction bases left unmatched: 12. DNA of the CDR3: TGCGCCAGCAGTCGAGGAGCGAGCGGGGGGGCTTACAATGAGCAGTTCTTC. Its protein product is CASSRGASGGAYNEQFF.

V gene TRBV19 combines with J gene TRBJ2-2, with a weak D call TRBD1 (7 bases). CDR3 length: 15 residues. Germline CDR1 LNHDA, CDR2 SQIVND (reference sequence). V lost 6 bases and J 0 bases, leaving 11 bases between the germline ends. CDR3 loop: CASRGGQSNTGELFF. For the CDR3, the DNA is TGTGCCAGTAGGGGGGGACAGTCGAACACCGGGGAGCTGTTTTTT. The whole variable domain, remainder taken from reference TRBV19 and TRBJ2-2, is DGGITQSPKYLFRKEGQNVTLSCEQNLNHDAMYWYRQDPGQGLRLIYYSQIVNDFQKGDIAEGYSVSREKKESFPLTVTSAQKNPTAFYLCASRGGQSNTGELFFGEGSRLTVL.

This chain uses TRBV10-3 with TRBJ2-1; 9 bases are shared with TRBD1. V trimming: 2 bases; J trimming: 6 bases; junction bases outside the gene matches: 5. The CDR3 runs 15 residues. The V gene's germline CDR1 is ENHRY and CDR2 SYGVKD. The DNA for the CDR3 is TGTGCCATCAGTGAGGGGACAGGGCCCTTCAATGAGCAGTTCTTC. The encoded protein is CAISEGTGPFNEQFF.

CDR3 loop: CASSLQRTGNQETQYF. The CDR3 nucleotides are TGTGCCAGCAGCTTACAAAGGACAGGCAACCAAGAGACCCAGTACTTC. V and J are TRBV7-9 and TRBJ2-5; 7 positions agree with TRBD1. The CDR3 sequence is 16 residues long. Trimming at V came to 2 bases and at J to 0 bases, leaving 6 bases not matched to a gene. Germline CDR1 and CDR2: SEHNR and FQNEAQ (reference sequence). Full variable domain (rest looked up from reference TRBV7-9 and TRBJ2-5): DTGVSQNPRHKITKRGQNVTFRCDPISEHNRLYWYRQTLGQGPEFLTYFQNEAQLEKSRLLSDRFSAERPKGSFSTLEIQRTEQGDSAMYLCASSLQRTGNQETQYFGPGTRLLVL.

About this clone itself: Other DNA sequences in this sample translate to the same CDR3. The chain employs TRBV4-2 and TRBJ2-1; 12 positions match TRBD2. Per the germline V gene, CDR1 is LGHNA and CDR2 is YNFKEQ. Losses at the gene ends were 1 base for V and 8 bases for J; bases not matched to a gene: 3. The CDR3 loop spans 15 amino acids. The chain's CDR3 is CASSQGLAGEDEQFF. The CDR3 bases are TGTGCCAGCAGCCAAGGACTAGCGGGAGAGGATGAGCAGTTCTTC.